Presented here are 20 T cell receptor beta chains from one specimen sequenced in a study of blood T cell repertoires in COVID-19. Data came from immunoSEQ multiplex PCR; TCRdb stores just in-frame clones and leaves some out. The sample contains 100,000 to 150,000 clones, around 86% of which appear only once. What was sequenced was peripheral blood. Receptor source: a woman aged 65 to 85 with COVID-19, enrolled during active disease.

This CDR3 reads CSVVGTGTMDGYTF. The CDR3 DNA sequence: TGCAGCGTTGTAGGGACAGGGACGATGGATGGCTACACCTTC. The genes are TRBV29-1 and TRBJ1-2; 9 bases are a match to TRBD1. The CDR3 totals 14 residues. Trimming took 4 bases from V and 6 from J; bases not matched to a gene: 9. Germline lookup yields CDR1 SQVTM and CDR2 ANQGSEA. The full variable domain, rest sourced from reference TRBV29-1 and TRBJ1-2, is SAVISQKPSRDICQRGTSLTIQCQVDSQVTMMFWYRQQPGQSLTLIATANQGSEATYESGFVIDKFPISRPNLTFSTLTVSNMSPEDSSIYLCSVVGTGTMDGYTFGSGTRLTVV.

This rearrangement joins TRBV5-4 to TRBJ2-1, with 8 bases matching TRBD1. The CDR3 consists of 16 residues. Germline V gene data show CDR1 as SGHNT and CDR2 as YYREEE (reference sequence). Trimming cost V 3 bases and J 3 bases; bases outside gene matches: 8. The chain's CDR3 is CASSSKGGTGYNEQFF. The DNA of the CDR3 is TGTGCCAGCAGCTCGAAAGGCGGGACAGGCTACAATGAGCAGTTCTTC.

The chain couples TRBV5-1 to TRBJ2-7; D not resolved. The germline CDR1 and CDR2 sequences are SGHRS and YFSETQ. The CDR3 covers 14 residues. V shed 3 bases and J shed 2 bases, with 12 bases lying between them. For the CDR3, the DNA is TGCGCCAGCAGCTATCAGGCAGAAGCCTACGAGCAGTACTTC. This gives the protein CASSYQAEAYEQYF.

This clone was found once. The junction differs from germline at one of its ends, possibly a read error. The chain uses TRBV18 and TRBJ2-1; D uncertain. The CDR3 has 10 residues. The germline CDR1 and CDR2 sequences are KGHSH and LQKENI. The CDR3 sequence: CASSDNEQFF. CDR3 DNA sequence: TGTGCCAGCTCCGACAATGAGCAGTTCTTC.

The chain joins TRBV18 to TRBJ1-6; no reliable D call. The CDR3 is 15 amino acids. Germline CDR1 reads KGHSH; CDR2 reads LQKENI. Trimming cost V 3 bases and J 8 bases, with 14 bases left between them. The CDR3 loop reads CASSPTIREDSPLHF. The CDR3 nucleotides read TGTGCCAGCTCACCGACAATAAGGGAGGATTCACCCCTCCACTTT.

The chain carries TRBV18 and TRBJ2-3; 11 bases match TRBD2. The CDR3 is 15 residues long. In germline, CDR1 is KGHSH, CDR2 LQKENI. The V segment lost 4 bases and the J segment 5 bases; nucleotides outside the gene matches: 5. The DNA for the CDR3 is TGTGCCAGCTCACTGACTAGCGGGGCGGGAGATACGCAGTATTTT. It specifies CASSLTSGAGDTQYF.

This chain connects TRBV3-1 (or the pseudogene TRBV3-2) to TRBJ1-6; the D is unclear. Trimming removed 1 base at V and 7 bases at J, with 11 bases between. This CDR3 comprises 15 residues. Germline V gene sequence: CDR1 LGHDT, CDR2 YNNKEL (reference sequence). The DNA for the CDR3 is TGTGCCAGCAGCCAAGGAGCGGCGACGAATTCACCCCTCCACTTT. It codes for CASSQGAATNSPLHF.

The V and J genes are TRBV30 and TRBJ2-1, with D maybe TRBD1 (6 bases). Per the germline V gene, CDR1 is GTSNPN and CDR2 is SVGIG (reference sequence). There are 14 residues in the CDR3. Trimming took 5 bases from V and 12 from J, leaving 23 bases between them. The CDR3 DNA sequence: TGTGCCTGGGGGGGCCGGGTTGCACAAGAAGGGCAGTTCTTC. Its translation is CAWGGRVAQEGQFF.

The chain recombines TRBV12-3 or TRBV12-4 with TRBJ1-2; the D gene is possibly TRBD1 (6 bases). V lost 6 bases to trimming and J lost 8 bases, with 10 bases between them. This CDR3 is 11 amino acids long. Here the CDR3 DNA reads TGTGCCAGCAGGGGGACATGGGGCTACACCTTC. This gives the protein CASRGTWGYTF.

The V call is TRBV7-3, the J call TRBJ1-1; possibly TRBD1 for D (6 bases). The CDR3 extends over 13 amino acids. V dropped 6 bases and J dropped 1 base, with 9 bases sitting between them. CDR1 is SGHTA, CDR2 FQGTGA, per germline. CDR3 in DNA: TGTGCCAGCAGTCAGACAGGGAACACTGAAGCTTTCTTT. Encoded protein: CASSQTGNTEAFF.

This clone was seen just once. This rearrangement joins TRBV7-8 to TRBJ1-3; possible D gene TRBD1, 5 bases. Trimming took off 1 base at V and 0 bases at J, with 7 bases between the two ends. This CDR3 spans 15 amino acids. The germline CDR1 and CDR2 sequences are SGHVS and FQNEAQ. The CDR3 bases are TGTGCCAGCAGCTTAGGACAGCTCTCTGGAAACACCATATATTTT. Its translation: CASSLGQLSGNTIYF.

V gene TRBV10-3 combines with J gene TRBJ2-3; 8 bases align to TRBD2. The CDR3 loop spans 14 amino acids. Germline-derived CDR1 and CDR2 are ENHRY and SYGVKD. The ends lost 11 bases at V and 6 bases at J; junction bases unmatched: 13. CDR3 loop: CAGRAGTRSDTQYF. In DNA, the CDR3 is TGTGCCGGCCGAGCCGGGACTAGGTCCGATACGCAGTATTTT.

The sample holds a few counts of this clone. The chain combines TRBV10-3 with TRBJ2-2; 8 nucleotides agree with TRBD2. The CDR3 covers 17 residues. The germline V gene has CDR1 ENHRY and CDR2 SYGVKD. J lost 3 bases, V lost 2 bases, and 8 bases had no gene match. The CDR3 is CAISETTGGVYTGELFF. The CDR3 DNA sequence: TGTGCCATCAGTGAGACTACGGGGGGGGTTTACACCGGGGAGCTGTTTTTT.

The chain recombines TRBV6-4 with TRBJ2-3; maybe TRBD1 (6 bases). Germline V gene sequence: CDR1 MRHNA, CDR2 SNTAGT. V lost 5 bases to trimming and J lost 2 bases, with 11 bases between them. The CDR3 has 14 amino acids. CDR3 amino acids: CASSYGQNTDTQYF. For the CDR3, the DNA is TGTGCCAGCAGTTATGGACAGAACACAGATACGCAGTATTTT.

The chain uses TRBV30 and TRBJ1-2; the D is unclear. The CDR3 is 12 residues long. Germline loops: CDR1 GTSNPN, CDR2 SVGIG (reference sequence). V shed 2 bases and J shed 8 bases, with 12 bases lying between them. The CDR3 nucleotides read TGTGCCTGGAGTAGTCAAACAACCGGCTACACCTTC. Residues: CAWSSQTTGYTF.

The V and J genes are TRBV5-4 and TRBJ1-1, with TRBD1 as a possible D gene (6 bases). The CDR3 totals 14 residues. V lost 5 bases and J lost 0, with 11 bases in between. The V gene's germline CDR1 is SGHNT and CDR2 YYREEE (reference sequence). The CDR3 loop reads CASSTGQMNTEAFF. CDR3 nucleotides: TGTGCCAGCAGTACTGGACAGATGAACACTGAAGCTTTCTTT.

The V call is TRBV30, the J call TRBJ1-5; D may be TRBD1 (6 bases). Germline CDR1 GTSNPN, CDR2 SVGIG (reference sequence). Trimming pared 1 base from V and 7 bases from J, leaving 14 bases between. The CDR3 contains 14 residues. CDR3 region: CAWSGGGAGQPQHF. The CDR3 bases are TGTGCCTGGAGTGGTGGGGGGGCTGGGCAGCCCCAGCATTTT.

The V call is TRBV6-1, the J call TRBJ2-7; TRBD1 matches at 8 bases. The CDR3 runs to 13 residues. The germline V gene has CDR1 MNHNS and CDR2 SASEGT. V shed 2 bases, J shed 6 bases, and the junction held 3 bases outside the gene matches. Here the CDR3 reads CASSEHDRGEQYF. DNA of the CDR3: TGTGCCAGCAGTGAACACGACAGGGGCGAGCAGTACTTC.

The chain links TRBV4-2 to TRBJ1-1, with 7 bases fitting TRBD1. Germline V lookup: CDR1 LGHNA, CDR2 YNFKEQ. V dropped 2 bases and J dropped 3; count of bases not matched to a gene: 6. This CDR3 spans 15 amino acids. The CDR3 reads CASSQTGTVDTEAFF. DNA for the CDR3: TGTGCCAGCAGCCAAACCGGGACAGTGGACACTGAAGCTTTCTTT.

The chain uses TRBV7-2 and TRBJ2-3, with 7 bases lining up with TRBD2. The CDR3 sequence is 15 residues long. With 3 bases clipped from V and 2 bases from J, the junction kept 5 bases outside the gene matches. Germline V gene sequence: CDR1 SGHTA, CDR2 FQGNSA. The CDR3 protein is CASSFGRGFTDTQYF. CDR3 DNA sequence: TGTGCCAGCAGCTTTGGGAGGGGCTTCACAGATACGCAGTATTTT.